This TCR beta chain is from a study of blood T cell repertoires in COVID-19. Per the authors' pipeline: Using reference gene primer amplification, nucleated cell counts were estimated. Assay used: immunoSEQ multiplex PCR; TCRdb lists only in-frame clones, some missing. V, J and clone size are taken as reported in that table, and D and trimming were inferred from the DNA itself. The data hold 300,000 to 450,000 clones, with 85% observed a single time. The CDR3 sequence is 14 residues long. Germline loops: CDR1 SGHTA, CDR2 FQGTGA. The V and J ends lost 5 bases and 1 base respectively, with 10 bases between them.

The TCR was taken from a woman between 18 and 29 years old with acute or convalescent COVID-19. This chain joins TRBV7-3 and TRBJ2-3, with D maybe TRBD2 (5 bases). The sequenced sample consisted of peripheral blood. The CDR3 bases are TGTGCCAGCAGCCGTCGAGCGGGCACAGATACGCAGTATTTT. It codes for CASSRRAGTDTQYF.